This TCR beta chain comes out of a study of Tregs in tolerant kidney transplant recipients. The data were produced by immunoSEQ multiplex PCR, yet TCRdb's version contains in-frame clones alone and is incomplete. Here the sample spans about 110,000 clones, 85% to 90% being singletons. Study-wide findings and caveats: The small number of patients limits these findings pending further validation.

Germline V gene lookup returns CDR1 KGHSH and CDR2 LQKENI. The V and J ends lost 6 bases and 2 bases, in that order; junction bases with no gene match: 4. The CDR3 has 14 amino acids. On this clone: Its target is not known.

J is TRBJ2-7 and V is TRBV18; 10 nucleotides align to TRBD1. The material sequenced was CD4+ T cells from blood, taken before the transplant. The source of this sequence is a human donor who received a combined kidney and bone marrow transplant. CDR3 residues: CASSGQGGAYEQYF. As DNA, the CDR3 is TGTGCCAGCTCTGGACAGGGGGGGGCCTACGAGCAGTACTTC.